The sequence of this T cell receptor beta chain was determined in a study of blood T cell repertoires in COVID-19. Assay: immunoSEQ multiplex PCR; the TCRdb copy retains only in-frame clones and omits some. The sample has some 59,000 clones, roughly nine tenths seen once. Germline loops: CDR1 LNHDA, CDR2 SQIVND (reference sequence). The CDR3 spans 14 residues. The J segment lost 5 bases and the V segment lost 3 bases, leaving 0 bases of the junction unmatched. The V call is TRBV19, the J call TRBJ2-1, with 11 positions matching TRBD2. Sequences were obtained from peripheral blood. This TCR derives from a man in his sixties with acute or convalescent COVID-19. CDR3 loop: CASSMTSGDNEQFF. CDR3 DNA sequence: TGTGCCAGTAGTATGACTAGCGGGGACAATGAGCAGTTCTTC.